This T cell receptor beta chain was recovered during a study of technical replicates of blood from a handful of donors. Libraries were prepared by immunoSEQ multiplex PCR; TCRdb keeps only in-frame clonotypes and omits some of them. The table shows just over 75,000 clones, with 85% to 95% occurring only once. A remark on this clone: At one of its ends the junction is not consistent with the germline gene, which may arise from a read error.

This clonotype originated in a human donor in good health. The sample comprised T cells isolated from PBMCs.

The DNA for the CDR3 is TGTGCCAGCAGCGTAGGACTAGCGGGAGACCCCCTCCAGCTCTTC. Its protein product is CASSVGLAGDPLQLF. The gene calls are TRBV9 and TRBJ2-1; 12 bases match TRBD2. Germline V lookup: CDR1 SGDLS, CDR2 YYNGEE. The CDR3 totals 15 residues.